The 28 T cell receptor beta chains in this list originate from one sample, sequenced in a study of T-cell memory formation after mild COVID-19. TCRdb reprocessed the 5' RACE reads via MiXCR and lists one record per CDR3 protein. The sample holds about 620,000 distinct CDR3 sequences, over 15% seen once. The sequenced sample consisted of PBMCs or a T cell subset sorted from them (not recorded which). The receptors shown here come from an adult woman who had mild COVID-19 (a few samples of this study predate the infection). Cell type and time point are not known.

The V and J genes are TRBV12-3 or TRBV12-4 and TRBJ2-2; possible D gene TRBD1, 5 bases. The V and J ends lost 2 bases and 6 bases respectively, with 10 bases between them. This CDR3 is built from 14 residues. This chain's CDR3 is CASSLQGLSGELFF. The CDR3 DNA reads TGTGCCAGCAGTTTACAGGGTCTATCCGGGGAGCTGTTTTTT.

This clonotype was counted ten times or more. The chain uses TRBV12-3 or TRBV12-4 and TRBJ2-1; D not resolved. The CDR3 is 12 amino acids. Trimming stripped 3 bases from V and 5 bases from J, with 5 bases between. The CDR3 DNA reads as TGTGCCAGCAGTTTTGCCAACAATGAGCAGTTCTTC. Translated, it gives CASSFANNEQFF.

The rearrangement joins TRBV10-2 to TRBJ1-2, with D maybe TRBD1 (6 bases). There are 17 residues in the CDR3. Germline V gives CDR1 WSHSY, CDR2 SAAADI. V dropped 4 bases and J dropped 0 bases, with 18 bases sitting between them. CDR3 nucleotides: TGCGCCAGCAGTGTACATTGGACAGAAGAACCTAACTATGGCTACACCTTC. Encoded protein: CASSVHWTEEPNYGYTF.

In DNA form, the CDR3 reads TGTGCCAGCAGTCGAAGGGCCCTTGGGATGGGCGGGGAGCTGTTTTTT. Protein sequence: CASSRRALGMGGELFF. The V gene is TRBV27, the J gene TRBJ2-2; D call uncertain. The CDR3 runs to 16 residues. Trimming pared 5 bases from V and 7 bases from J, leaving 20 bases between. The germline V gene has CDR1 MNHEY and CDR2 SMNVEV (reference sequence).

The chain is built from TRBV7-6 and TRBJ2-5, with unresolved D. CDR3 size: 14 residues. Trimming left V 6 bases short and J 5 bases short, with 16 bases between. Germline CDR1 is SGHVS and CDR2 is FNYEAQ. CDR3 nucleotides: TGTGCCAGCAGGCCCTCGACGGGTATGGAGACCCAGTACTTC. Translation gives CASRPSTGMETQYF. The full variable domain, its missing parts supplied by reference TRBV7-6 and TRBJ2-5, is GAGVSQSPRYKVTKRGQDVALRCDPISGHVSLYWYRQALGQGPEFLTYFNYEAQQDKSGLPNDRFSAERPEGSISTLTIQRTEQRDSAMYRCASRPSTGMETQYFGPGTRLLVL.

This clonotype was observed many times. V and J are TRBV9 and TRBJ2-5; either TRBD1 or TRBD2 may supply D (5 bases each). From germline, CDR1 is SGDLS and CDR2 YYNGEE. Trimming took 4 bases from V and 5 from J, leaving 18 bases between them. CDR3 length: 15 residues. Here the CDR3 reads CASSLGTVTGETQYF. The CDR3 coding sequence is TGTGCCAGCAGCCTCGGGACGGTTACGGGGGAGACCCAGTACTTC.

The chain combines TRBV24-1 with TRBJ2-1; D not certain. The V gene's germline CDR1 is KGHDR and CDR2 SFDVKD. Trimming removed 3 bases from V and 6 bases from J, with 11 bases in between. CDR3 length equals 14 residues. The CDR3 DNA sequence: TGTGCCACCAGTGATCTACCGCCGTCCAATGAGCAGTTCTTC. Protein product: CATSDLPPSNEQFF.

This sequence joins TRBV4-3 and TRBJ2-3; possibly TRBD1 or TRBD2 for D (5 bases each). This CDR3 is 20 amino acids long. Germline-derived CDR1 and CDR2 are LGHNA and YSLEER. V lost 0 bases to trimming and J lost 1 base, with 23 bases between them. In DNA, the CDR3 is TGCGCCAGCAGCCAAGAGGTAGTTGATGGGGGAGTGACGGGCACAGATACGCAGTATTTT. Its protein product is CASSQEVVDGGVTGTDTQYF.

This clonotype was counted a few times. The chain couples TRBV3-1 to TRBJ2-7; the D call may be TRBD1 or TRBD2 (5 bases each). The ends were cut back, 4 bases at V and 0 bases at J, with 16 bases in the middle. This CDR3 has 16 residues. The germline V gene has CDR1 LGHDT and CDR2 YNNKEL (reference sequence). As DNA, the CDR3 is TGTGCCAGCAGCCCCTCCCCCGGGACCAGCTCCTACGAGCAGTACTTC. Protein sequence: CASSPSPGTSSYEQYF.

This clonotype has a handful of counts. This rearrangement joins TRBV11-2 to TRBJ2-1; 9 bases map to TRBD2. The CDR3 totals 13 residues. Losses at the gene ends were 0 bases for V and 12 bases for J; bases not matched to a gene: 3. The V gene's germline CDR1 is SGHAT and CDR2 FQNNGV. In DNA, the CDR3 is TGTGCCAGCAGCTTAGACCCTAGCGGGGTGCAGTTCTTC. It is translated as CASSLDPSGVQFF.

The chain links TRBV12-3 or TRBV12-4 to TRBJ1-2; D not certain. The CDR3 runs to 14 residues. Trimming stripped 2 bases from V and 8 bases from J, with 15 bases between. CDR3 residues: CASSLRAAGGGYTF. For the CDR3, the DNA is TGTGCCAGCAGTTTAAGGGCCGCGGGCGGGGGCTACACCTTC.

CDR3 DNA: TGTGCCATCTCCCACAGCGCCAGCTCCTACAATGAGCAGTTCTTC. Encoded protein: CAISHSASSYNEQFF. The chain uses TRBV10-3 and TRBJ2-1; D unclear. V lost 8 bases to trimming and J lost 0 bases, with 14 bases between them. The CDR3 is made up of 15 amino acids. Germline CDR1 and CDR2: ENHRY and SYGVKD.

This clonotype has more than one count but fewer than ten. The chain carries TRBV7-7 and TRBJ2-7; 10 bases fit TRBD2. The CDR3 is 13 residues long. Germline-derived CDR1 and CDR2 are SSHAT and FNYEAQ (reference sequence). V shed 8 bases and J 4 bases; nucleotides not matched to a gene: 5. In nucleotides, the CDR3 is TGTGCCAGCGCACTAGCGGGGACGTACGAGCAGTACTTC. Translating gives CASALAGTYEQYF.

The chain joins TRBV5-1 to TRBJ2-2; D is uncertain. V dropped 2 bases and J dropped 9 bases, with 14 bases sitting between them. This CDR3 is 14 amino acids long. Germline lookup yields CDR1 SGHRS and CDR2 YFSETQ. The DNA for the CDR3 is TGCGCCAGCAGCTTATCTCGGACGACGAGGGAGCTGTTTTTT. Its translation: CASSLSRTTRELFF.

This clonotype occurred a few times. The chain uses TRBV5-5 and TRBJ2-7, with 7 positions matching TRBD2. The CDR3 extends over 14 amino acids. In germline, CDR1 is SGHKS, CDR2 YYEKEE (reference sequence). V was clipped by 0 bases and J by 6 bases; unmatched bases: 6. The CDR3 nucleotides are TGTGCCAGCAGCTTGGGCCTCCGGGAGGTCGAGCAGTACTTC. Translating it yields CASSLGLREVEQYF. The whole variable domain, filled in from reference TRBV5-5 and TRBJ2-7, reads DAGVTQSPTHLIKTRGQQVTLRCSPISGHKSVSWYQQVLGQGPQFIFQYYEKEERGRGNFPDRFSARQFPNYSSELNVNALLLGDSALYLCASSLGLREVEQYFGPGTRLTVT.

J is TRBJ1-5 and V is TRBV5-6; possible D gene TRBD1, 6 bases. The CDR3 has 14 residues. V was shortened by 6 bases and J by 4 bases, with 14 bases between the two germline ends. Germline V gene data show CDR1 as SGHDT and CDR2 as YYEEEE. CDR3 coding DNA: TGTGCCAGCACCCACGGGACACAAAATCAGCCCCAGCATTTT. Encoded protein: CASTHGTQNQPQHF.

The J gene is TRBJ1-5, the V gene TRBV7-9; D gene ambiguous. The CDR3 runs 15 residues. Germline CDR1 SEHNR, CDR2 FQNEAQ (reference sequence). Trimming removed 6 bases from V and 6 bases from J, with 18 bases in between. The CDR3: CASSPGVGSAQPQHF. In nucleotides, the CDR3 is TGTGCCAGCAGTCCCGGCGTGGGCAGCGCTCAGCCCCAGCATTTT. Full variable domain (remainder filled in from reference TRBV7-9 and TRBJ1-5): DTGVSQNPRHKITKRGQNVTFRCDPISEHNRLYWYRQTLGQGPEFLTYFQNEAQLEKSRLLSDRFSAERPKGSFSTLEIQRTEQGDSAMYLCASSPGVGSAQPQHFGDGTRLSIL.

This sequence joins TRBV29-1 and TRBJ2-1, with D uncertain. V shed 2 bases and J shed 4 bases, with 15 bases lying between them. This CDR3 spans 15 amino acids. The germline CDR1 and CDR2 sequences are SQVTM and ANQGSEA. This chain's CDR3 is CSVERRSAKYNEQFF. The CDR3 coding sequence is TGCAGCGTTGAAAGGCGATCTGCCAAATACAATGAGCAGTTCTTC.

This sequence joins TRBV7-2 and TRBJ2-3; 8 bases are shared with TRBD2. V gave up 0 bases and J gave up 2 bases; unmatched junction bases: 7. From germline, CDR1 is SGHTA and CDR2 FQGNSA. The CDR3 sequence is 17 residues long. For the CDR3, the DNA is TGTGCCAGCAGCTTAGCGGTTGCGGGAGGACTCACAGATACGCAGTATTTT. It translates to CASSLAVAGGLTDTQYF. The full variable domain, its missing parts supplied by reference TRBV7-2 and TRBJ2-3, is GAGVSQSPSNKVTEKGKDVELRCDPISGHTALYWYRQSLGQGLEFLIYFQGNSAPDKSGLPSDRFSAERTGGSVSTLTIQRTQQEDSAVYLCASSLAVAGGLTDTQYFGPGTRLTVL.

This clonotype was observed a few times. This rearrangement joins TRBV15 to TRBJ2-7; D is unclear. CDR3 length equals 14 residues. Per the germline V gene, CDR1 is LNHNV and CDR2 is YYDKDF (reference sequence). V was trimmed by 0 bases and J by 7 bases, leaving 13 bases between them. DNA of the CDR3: TGTGCCACCAGCAGAGATCGTGGGTTATCGGAGCAGTACTTC. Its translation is CATSRDRGLSEQYF.

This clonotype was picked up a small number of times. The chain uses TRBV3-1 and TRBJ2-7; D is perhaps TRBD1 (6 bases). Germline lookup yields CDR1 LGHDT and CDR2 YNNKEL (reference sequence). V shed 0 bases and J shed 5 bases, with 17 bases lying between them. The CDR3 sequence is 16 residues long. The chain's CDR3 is CASSQDLGAPTDEQYF. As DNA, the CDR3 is TGTGCCAGCAGCCAAGATTTGGGGGCTCCGACTGACGAGCAGTACTTC.

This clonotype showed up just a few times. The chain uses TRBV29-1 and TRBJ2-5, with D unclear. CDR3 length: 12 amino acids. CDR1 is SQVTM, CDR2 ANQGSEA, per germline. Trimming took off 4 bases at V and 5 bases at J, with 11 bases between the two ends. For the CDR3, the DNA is TGCAGCGTTGGGCAAGGGTCGGAGACCCAGTACTTC. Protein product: CSVGQGSETQYF.

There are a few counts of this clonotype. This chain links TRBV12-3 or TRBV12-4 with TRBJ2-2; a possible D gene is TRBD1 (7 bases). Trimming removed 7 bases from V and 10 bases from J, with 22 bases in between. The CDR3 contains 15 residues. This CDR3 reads CASTRTGGNREELFF. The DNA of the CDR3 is TGTGCCAGCACAAGGACAGGAGGGAATAGGGAGGAGCTGTTTTTT.

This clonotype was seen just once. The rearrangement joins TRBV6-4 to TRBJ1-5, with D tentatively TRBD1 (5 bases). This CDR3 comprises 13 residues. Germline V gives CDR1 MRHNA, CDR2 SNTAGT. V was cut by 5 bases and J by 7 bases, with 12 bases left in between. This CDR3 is CASSSRAGQPQHF. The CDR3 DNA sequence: TGTGCCAGCAGTAGCAGGGCAGGACAGCCCCAGCATTTT.

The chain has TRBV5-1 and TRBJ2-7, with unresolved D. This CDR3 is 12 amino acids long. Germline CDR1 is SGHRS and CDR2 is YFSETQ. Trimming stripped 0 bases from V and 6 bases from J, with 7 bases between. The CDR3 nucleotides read TGCGCCAGCAGCTTGGAACGTGGCGAGCAGTACTTC. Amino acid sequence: CASSLERGEQYF.

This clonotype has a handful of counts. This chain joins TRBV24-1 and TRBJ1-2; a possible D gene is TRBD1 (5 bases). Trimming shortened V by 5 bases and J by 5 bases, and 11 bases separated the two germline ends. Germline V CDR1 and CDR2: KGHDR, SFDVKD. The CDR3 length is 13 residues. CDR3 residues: CATSGDRPYGYTF. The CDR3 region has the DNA TGTGCCACCAGTGGTGACAGACCTTATGGCTACACCTTC.

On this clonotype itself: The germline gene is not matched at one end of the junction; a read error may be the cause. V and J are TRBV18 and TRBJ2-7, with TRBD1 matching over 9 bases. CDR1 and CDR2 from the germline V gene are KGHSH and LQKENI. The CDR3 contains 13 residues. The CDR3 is CASSPTGTGQGHF. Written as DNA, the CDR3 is TGTGCCAGCTCACCGACCGGAACGGGACAGGGCCACTTC. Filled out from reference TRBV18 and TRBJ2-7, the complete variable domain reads NAGVMQNPRHLVRRRGQEARLRCSPMKGHSHVYWYRQLPEEGLKFMVYLQKENIIDESGMPKERFSAEFPKEGPSILRIQQVVRGDSAAYFCASSPTGTGQGHFGPGTRLTVT.

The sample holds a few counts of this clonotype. The chain's CDR3 is CASSPSAGTPLTDTQYF. The CDR3 bases are TGCGCCAGCAGCCCCTCCGCCGGGACTCCTCTCACAGATACGCAGTATTTT. This chain joins TRBV5-1 and TRBJ2-3; a possible D gene is TRBD2 (6 bases). Germline CDR1 and CDR2: SGHRS and YFSETQ. The CDR3 covers 17 residues. Trimming took off 4 bases at V and 2 bases at J, with 20 bases between the two ends.